These 22 T cell receptor beta chains were sequenced from one sample in a study of T cell changes during pregnancy in multiple sclerosis. Produced via immunoSEQ multiplex PCR; TCRdb's table is partial and in-frame only. Of nearly 80,000 clones listed, roughly 92% are singletons. Sequencing used CD4+ T cells from peripheral blood mononuclear cells, obtained before pregnancy. The receptors shown here come from a female donor with multiple sclerosis, enrolled in a pregnancy study.

The V call is TRBV10-2, the J call TRBJ2-7; 11 nucleotides agree with TRBD1. There are 14 residues in the CDR3. Germline CDR1 reads WSHSY; CDR2 reads SAAADI. V trimming: 6 bases; J trimming: 2 bases; junction bases outside the gene matches: 3. The CDR3 DNA is TGCGCCAGCAGAGGGACAGGGGGGACCTACGAGCAGTACTTC. This encodes CASRGTGGTYEQYF.

The rearrangement joins TRBV2 to TRBJ1-1, with TRBD1 as a possible D gene (5 bases). The germline V gene encodes CDR1 SNHLY and CDR2 FYNNEI. V was pared by 0 bases and J by 5 bases, with 7 bases between. The CDR3 has 13 amino acids. CDR3: CASSEARGTEAFF. CDR3 in DNA: TGTGCCAGCAGTGAAGCGCGGGGGACTGAAGCTTTCTTT.

This sequence joins TRBV6-5 and TRBJ2-2; D ambiguous. CDR3 size: 14 residues. The germline gives CDR1 MNHEY, CDR2 SVGAGI. V was clipped by 0 bases and J by 4 bases, with 6 bases between them. CDR3 sequence: CASSYSKATGELFF. The CDR3 region has the DNA TGTGCCAGCAGTTACTCAAAAGCCACCGGGGAGCTGTTTTTT.

This rearrangement joins TRBV27 to TRBJ1-1; TRBD1 is a possible D gene (6 bases). The CDR3 is 14 amino acids. CDR1 MNHEY and CDR2 SMNVEV come from the germline V gene (reference sequence). V lost 3 bases and J 4 bases, leaving 12 bases between the germline ends. The CDR3 sequence is CASSFRGVGTEAFF. DNA of the CDR3: TGTGCCAGCAGTTTCAGGGGCGTCGGCACTGAAGCTTTCTTT.

The V gene is TRBV27, the J gene TRBJ2-6; D is unclear. V lost 6 bases to trimming and J lost 0 bases, with 12 bases between them. The CDR3 is 16 residues long. The germline gives CDR1 MNHEY, CDR2 SMNVEV (reference sequence). The CDR3 protein is CASRPGPFSGANVLTF. The CDR3 bases are TGTGCCAGCAGACCGGGTCCTTTCTCTGGGGCCAACGTCCTGACTTTC.

The CDR3 DNA is TGTGCCAGCAGCTTGGAGGCAGGTTACCTCTATGGCTACACCTTC. Protein sequence: CASSLEAGYLYGYTF. This chain connects TRBV5-4 to TRBJ1-2; D remains unclear. There are 15 residues in the CDR3. The germline CDR1 and CDR2 sequences are SGHNT and YYREEE (reference sequence). The V end lost 0 bases, the J end lost 4 bases, and 13 bases lay between the germline ends.

The V and J genes are TRBV11-2 and TRBJ2-3; unclear D gene. The CDR3 is 14 residues long. Germline-derived CDR1 and CDR2 are SGHAT and FQNNGV. V was shortened by 1 base and J by 2 bases, with 7 bases between the two germline ends. The CDR3 sequence: CASSLGLSTDTQYF. The CDR3, as DNA: TGTGCCAGCAGCTTAGGGCTGTCCACAGATACGCAGTATTTT.

In its sample, this clone was seen a few times. The J gene is TRBJ2-1, the V gene TRBV19; D possibly corresponds to TRBD2 (6 bases). The CDR3 runs 14 residues. The V end lost 3 bases, the J end lost 6 bases, and 12 bases lay between the germline ends. Germline CDR1 and CDR2: LNHDA and SQIVND (reference sequence). The CDR3 DNA follows: TGTGCCAGTAGTATTGTTAGCGGATTCAATGAGCAGTTCTTC. Residues: CASSIVSGFNEQFF.

The rearrangement links TRBV7-9 to TRBJ2-5, with D possibly TRBD2 on 6 matching bases. The CDR3 runs 16 residues. V lost 5 bases to trimming and J lost 4 bases, with 20 bases between them. Germline CDR1 reads SEHNR; CDR2 reads FQNEAQ (reference sequence). The CDR3 DNA sequence: TGTGCCAGCAGCAATACCATCGGGACTTTAGGAGAGACCCAGTACTTC. Protein sequence: CASSNTIGTLGETQYF.

This clone was recorded once. The chain links TRBV7-8 to TRBJ2-3; no definite D call. Trimming cost V 2 bases and J 0 bases, with 3 bases left between them. The germline V gene encodes CDR1 SGHVS and CDR2 FQNEAQ. The CDR3 totals 13 residues. CDR3 nucleotides: TGTGCCAGCAGCTTATCGAGCACAGATACGCAGTATTTT. It yields the protein CASSLSSTDTQYF.

The chain is built from TRBV7-6 and TRBJ2-7; 7 positions match TRBD1. This CDR3 is built from 14 residues. Germline V CDR1 and CDR2: SGHVS, FNYEAQ. Trimming cost V 3 bases and J 1 base; bases outside gene matches: 3. CDR3 in DNA: TGTGCCAGCAGCTTCAACAGGGGATCCTACGAGCAGTACTTC. It codes for CASSFNRGSYEQYF. The variable domain in full, completed from reference TRBV7-6 and TRBJ2-7, reads GAGVSQSPRYKVTKRGQDVALRCDPISGHVSLYWYRQALGQGPEFLTYFNYEAQQDKSGLPNDRFSAERPEGSISTLTIQRTEQRDSAMYRCASSFNRGSYEQYFGPGTRLTVT.

The gene calls are TRBV2 and TRBJ2-1; D call uncertain. CDR3 length equals 15 residues. V lost 3 bases to trimming and J lost 5 bases, with 14 bases between them. CDR1 and CDR2 from the germline V gene are SNHLY and FYNNEI. CDR3 in amino acids: CASSENRIQNNEQFF. In nucleotides, the CDR3 is TGTGCCAGCAGTGAGAACAGAATTCAAAACAATGAGCAGTTCTTC.

The V gene is TRBV9, the J gene TRBJ2-3, with D uncertain. The V end lost 2 bases, the J end lost 2 bases, and 18 bases lay between the germline ends. The CDR3 spans 17 residues. Germline lookup yields CDR1 SGDLS and CDR2 YYNGEE. The CDR3 sequence is CASSVESGWRHTDTQYF. CDR3 bases: TGTGCCAGCAGCGTGGAATCGGGTTGGCGCCACACAGATACGCAGTATTTT.

V gene TRBV19 combines with J gene TRBJ1-2; 8 bases are shared with TRBD1. Per the germline V gene, CDR1 is LNHDA and CDR2 is SQIVND (reference sequence). The CDR3 contains 13 residues. Trimming at V came to 6 bases and at J to 3 bases, leaving 3 bases not matched to a gene. This CDR3 is CASRRGQDYGYTF. CDR3 nucleotide sequence: TGTGCCAGTAGAAGGGGACAGGACTATGGCTACACCTTC.

V usage is TRBV30 and J usage is TRBJ2-2, with D tentatively TRBD1 (6 bases). There are 13 residues in the CDR3. V lost 2 bases and J 4 bases, leaving 8 bases between the germline ends. Germline V gene sequence: CDR1 GTSNPN, CDR2 SVGIG (reference sequence). The CDR3 bases are TGTGCCTGGAGTCACAGGGCCACCGGGGAGCTGTTTTTT. Its translation: CAWSHRATGELFF.

This clone occurred once. This chain connects TRBV10-3 to TRBJ1-1; a weak D match, TRBD1 (6 bases). The germline gives CDR1 ENHRY, CDR2 SYGVKD. The germline V and J ends were trimmed by 3 bases and 4 bases, with 12 bases remaining between them. The CDR3 covers 14 residues. The CDR3 coding sequence is TGTGCCATCAGTGAAATAGGGGGTACCACTGAAGCTTTCTTT. Translating it yields CAISEIGGTTEAFF.

This sequence joins TRBV2 and TRBJ2-3; TRBD2 aligns across 8 bases. The germline CDR1 and CDR2 sequences are SNHLY and FYNNEI. This CDR3 comprises 16 residues. The junction had 10 bases not matched to a gene; V was cut back by 6 bases and J by 2 bases. CDR3 in DNA: TGTGCCAGCAGACCCTTACTAGCGGCACACACAGATACGCAGTATTTT. This translates into CASRPLLAAHTDTQYF. The full variable domain, with the rest looked up from reference TRBV2 and TRBJ2-3, is EPEVTQTPSHQVTQMGQEVILRCVPISNHLYFYWYRQILGQKVEFLVSFYNNEISEKSEIFDDQFSVERPDGSNFTLKIRSTKLEDSAMYFCASRPLLAAHTDTQYFGPGTRLTVL.

The genes are TRBV28 and TRBJ1-5; unclear D gene. This CDR3 comprises 14 residues. From germline, CDR1 is MDHEN and CDR2 SYDVKM. V dropped 4 bases and J dropped 3 bases, with 10 bases sitting between them. The CDR3 sequence is CASSSPGHNQPQHF. CDR3 nucleotides: TGTGCCAGCAGTTCACCCGGTCACAATCAGCCCCAGCATTTT.

V is TRBV4-2 and J is TRBJ1-2; 7 positions match TRBD1. Germline CDR1 reads LGHNA; CDR2 reads YNFKEQ. The trim removed 2 bases at V and 7 bases at J, leaving 13 bases unmatched. The CDR3 extends over 16 amino acids. In DNA form, the CDR3 reads TGTGCCAGCAGCCAACCCACCGGGACAGCTGGTGGTGGCTACACCTTC. This translates into CASSQPTGTAGGGYTF.

The V gene is TRBV11-2, the J gene TRBJ1-3; D call uncertain. From germline, CDR1 is SGHAT and CDR2 FQNNGV. Trimming pared 5 bases from V and 0 bases from J, leaving 14 bases between. The CDR3 contains 16 residues. This CDR3 reads CASSLISGFSGNTIYF. For the CDR3, the DNA is TGTGCCAGCAGCCTAATTTCCGGTTTCTCTGGAAACACCATATATTTT.

This chain uses TRBV2 with TRBJ2-7; D is uncertain. The V end lost 6 bases, the J end lost 4 bases, and 7 bases lay between the germline ends. This CDR3 comprises 11 residues. CDR1 SNHLY and CDR2 FYNNEI come from the germline V gene. The CDR3 DNA is TGTGCCAGCAGAGACTTTTACGAGCAGTACTTC. This sequence encodes CASRDFYEQYF.

The CDR3 sequence is CASSINSRGTQYF. The CDR3 DNA reads as TGTGCCAGCAGCATTAACAGTCGGGGGACCCAGTACTTC. J is TRBJ2-5 and V is TRBV7-3; TRBD2 is a possible D gene (5 bases). The CDR3 has 13 residues. Trimming removed 5 bases at V and 7 bases at J, with 14 bases between. Germline CDR1 reads SGHTA; CDR2 reads FQGTGA.